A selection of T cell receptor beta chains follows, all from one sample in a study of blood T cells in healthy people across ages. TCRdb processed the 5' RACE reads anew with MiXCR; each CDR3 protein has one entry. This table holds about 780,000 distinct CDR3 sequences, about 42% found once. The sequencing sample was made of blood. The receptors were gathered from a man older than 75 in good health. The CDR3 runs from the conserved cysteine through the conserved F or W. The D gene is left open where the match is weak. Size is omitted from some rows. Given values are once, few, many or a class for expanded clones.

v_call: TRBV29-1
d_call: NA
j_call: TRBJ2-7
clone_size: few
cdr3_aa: CSARTGAAEQYF
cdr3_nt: TGCAGCGCCCGTACGGGGGCGGCCGAGCAGTACTTC

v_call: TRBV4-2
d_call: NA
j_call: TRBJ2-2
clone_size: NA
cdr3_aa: CASSPPAGRANTGELFF
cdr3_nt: TGTGCCAGCAGCCCCCCCGCTGGACGGGCGAACACCGGGGAGCTGTTTTTT

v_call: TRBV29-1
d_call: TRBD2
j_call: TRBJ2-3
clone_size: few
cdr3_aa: CSVGLAGEENTQYF
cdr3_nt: TGCAGCGTTGGACTAGCGGGAGAGGAGAATACGCAGTATTTT

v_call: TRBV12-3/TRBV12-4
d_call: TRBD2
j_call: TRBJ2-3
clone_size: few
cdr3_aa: CASSVGGSADTQYF
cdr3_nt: TGTGCCAGCAGTGTGGGGGGGAGCGCAGATACGCAGTATTTT

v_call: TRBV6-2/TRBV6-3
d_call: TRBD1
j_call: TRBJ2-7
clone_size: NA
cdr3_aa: CASRPFRGQMSEQYF
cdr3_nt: TGTGCCAGCAGACCGTTCAGGGGGCAAATGAGTGAGCAGTACTTC

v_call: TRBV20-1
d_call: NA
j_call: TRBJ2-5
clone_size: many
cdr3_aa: CSAKLVGETQYF
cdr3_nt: TGCAGTGCTAAACTAGTGGGGGAGACCCAGTACTTC

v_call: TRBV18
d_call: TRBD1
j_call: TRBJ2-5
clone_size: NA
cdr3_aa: CASSPTLNRGLETQYF
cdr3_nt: TGTGCCAGCTCACCAACATTGAACAGGGGTTTAGAGACCCAGTACTTC

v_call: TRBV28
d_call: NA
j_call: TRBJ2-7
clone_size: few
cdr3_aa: CASRDSIIYEQYF
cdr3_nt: TGTGCCAGCAGGGACAGCATAATCTACGAGCAGTACTTC

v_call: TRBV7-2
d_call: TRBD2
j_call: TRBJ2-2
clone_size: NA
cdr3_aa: CASRPGTSGVNTGELFF
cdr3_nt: TGTGCCAGCAGACCCGGGACTAGCGGAGTTAACACCGGGGAGCTGTTTTTT

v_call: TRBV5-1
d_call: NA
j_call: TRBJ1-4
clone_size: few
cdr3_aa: CASSPRGENEKLFF
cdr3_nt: TGCGCCAGCAGCCCCCGGGGGGAAAATGAAAAACTGTTTTTT

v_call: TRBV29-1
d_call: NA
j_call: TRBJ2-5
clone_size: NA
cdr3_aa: CSVETGAGETQYF
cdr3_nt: TGCAGCGTTGAGACCGGGGCGGGCGAGACCCAGTACTTC

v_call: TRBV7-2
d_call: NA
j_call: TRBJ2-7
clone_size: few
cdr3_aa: CASSLATGGHEQYF
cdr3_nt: TGTGCCAGCAGCTTAGCGACCGGGGGCCACGAGCAGTACTTC

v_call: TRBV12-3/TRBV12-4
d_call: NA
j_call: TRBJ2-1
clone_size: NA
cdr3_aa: CASSPGRVSYNEQFF
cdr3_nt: TGTGCCAGCAGTCCGGGACGCGTCTCCTACAATGAGCAGTTCTTC

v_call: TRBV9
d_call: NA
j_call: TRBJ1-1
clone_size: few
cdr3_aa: CASSVGAGQGRMNTEAFF
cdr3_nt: TGTGCCAGCAGCGTAGGTGCTGGCCAGGGGAGGATGAACACTGAAGCTTTCTTT

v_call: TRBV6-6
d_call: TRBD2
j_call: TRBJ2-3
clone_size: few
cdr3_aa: CASSYRLAGGDTQYF
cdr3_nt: TGTGCCAGCAGCTACCGACTAGCGGGAGGGGATACGCAGTATTTT

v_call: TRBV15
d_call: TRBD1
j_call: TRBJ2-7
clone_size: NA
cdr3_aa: CATSRGGTGEYEQYF
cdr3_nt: TGTGCCACCAGCAGAGGAGGAACAGGGGAATACGAGCAGTACTTC

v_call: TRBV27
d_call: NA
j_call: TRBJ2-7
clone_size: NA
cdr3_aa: CASSFSPGTTDEQYF
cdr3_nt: TGTGCCAGCAGTTTTAGTCCGGGTACGACGGACGAGCAGTACTTC

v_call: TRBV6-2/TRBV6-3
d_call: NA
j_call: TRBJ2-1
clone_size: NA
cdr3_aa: CASRDSRLAPYNEQFF
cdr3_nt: TGTGCCAGCAGGGATTCAAGGCTGGCCCCCTACAATGAGCAGTTCTTC

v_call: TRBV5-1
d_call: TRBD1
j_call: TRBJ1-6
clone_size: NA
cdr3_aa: CASSLGDRIAYNSPLHF
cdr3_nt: TGCGCCAGCAGCTTGGGGGACAGGATCGCCTATAATTCACCCCTCCACTTT

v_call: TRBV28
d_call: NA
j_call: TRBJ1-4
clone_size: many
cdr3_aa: CASRSRDTEKLFF
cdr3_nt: TGTGCCAGCAGAAGCCGGGACACTGAAAAACTGTTTTTT

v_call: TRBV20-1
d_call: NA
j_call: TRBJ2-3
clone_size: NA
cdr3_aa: CSARAPPSGMETDTRYF
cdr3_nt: TGCAGTGCTAGAGCACCCCCAAGTGGGATGGAAACAGATACGCGGTATTTT

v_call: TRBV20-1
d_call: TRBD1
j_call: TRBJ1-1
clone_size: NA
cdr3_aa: CSARDLTRGDTEAFF
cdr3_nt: TGCAGTGCTAGAGATTTAACCAGGGGGGACACTGAAGCTTTCTTT

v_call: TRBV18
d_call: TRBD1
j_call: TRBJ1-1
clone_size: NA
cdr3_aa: CASSPGTGYTEAFF
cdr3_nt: TGTGCCAGCTCCCCAGGGACAGGTTACACTGAAGCTTTCTTT

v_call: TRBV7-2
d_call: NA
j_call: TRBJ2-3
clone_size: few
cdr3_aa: CASSLGRGRSTDTQYF
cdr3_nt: TGTGCCAGCAGCTTGGGGAGAGGGCGGAGCACAGATACGCAGTATTTT

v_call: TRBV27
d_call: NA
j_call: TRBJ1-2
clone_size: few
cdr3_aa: CASSLMGGAHGYTF
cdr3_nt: TGTGCCAGCAGCCTCATGGGGGGGGCGCATGGCTACACCTTC

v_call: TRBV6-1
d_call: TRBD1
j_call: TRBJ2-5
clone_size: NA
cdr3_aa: CASINRDRGLNEQYF
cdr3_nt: TGTGCCAGCATCAACCGGGACAGGGGTCTAAATGAGCAGTACTTC

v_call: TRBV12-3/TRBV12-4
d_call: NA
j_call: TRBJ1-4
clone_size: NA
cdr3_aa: CASSFASGEKLFF
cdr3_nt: TGTGCCAGCAGTTTCGCTTCGGGGGAAAAACTGTTTTTT

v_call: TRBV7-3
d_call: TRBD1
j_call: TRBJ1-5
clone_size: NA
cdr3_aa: CATGERGGGGQPQHF
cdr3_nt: TGTGCCACCGGAGAGAGGGGAGGGGGCGGCCAGCCCCAGCATTTT

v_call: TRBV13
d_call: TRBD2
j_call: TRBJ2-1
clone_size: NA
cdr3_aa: CASSLDGLAGVNEQFF
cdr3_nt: TGTGCCAGCAGCTTAGATGGGCTAGCGGGAGTTAATGAGCAGTTCTTC

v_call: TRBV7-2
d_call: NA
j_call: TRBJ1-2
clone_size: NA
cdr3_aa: CASSVTGSRGYTF
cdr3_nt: TGTGCCAGCAGCGTTACAGGGTCGCGGGGCTACACCTTC

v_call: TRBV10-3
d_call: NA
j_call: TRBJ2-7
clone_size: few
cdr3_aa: CAISDRVREQYF
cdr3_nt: TGTGCCATCAGTGACAGGGTGCGCGAGCAGTACTTC

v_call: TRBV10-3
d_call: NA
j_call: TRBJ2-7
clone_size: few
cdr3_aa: CAISGSLGGRSEQYF
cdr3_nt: TGTGCCATCAGTGGATCCTTGGGGGGCCGGAGCGAGCAGTACTTC

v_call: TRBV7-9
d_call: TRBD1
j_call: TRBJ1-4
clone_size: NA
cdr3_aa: CASSSYGQGAMGEKLFF
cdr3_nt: TGTGCCAGCAGCTCCTATGGACAGGGGGCAATGGGGGAAAAACTGTTTTTT

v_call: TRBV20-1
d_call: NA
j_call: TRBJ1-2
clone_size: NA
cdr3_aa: CSASKTGDGYTF
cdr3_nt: TGCAGTGCTAGTAAGACAGGAGATGGCTACACCTTC

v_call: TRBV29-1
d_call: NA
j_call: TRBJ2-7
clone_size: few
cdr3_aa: CSVVPPNGMYEQYF
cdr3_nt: TGCAGCGTTGTCCCCCCTAACGGGATGTACGAGCAGTACTTC

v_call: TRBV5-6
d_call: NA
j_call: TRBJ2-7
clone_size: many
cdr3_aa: CASSDPWLDEQYF
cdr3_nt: TGTGCCAGCAGCGACCCGTGGTTGGACGAGCAGTACTTC

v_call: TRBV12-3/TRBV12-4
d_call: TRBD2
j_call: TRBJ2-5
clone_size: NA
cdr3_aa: CASRTGGLAGGPDETQYF
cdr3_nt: TGTGCCAGCAGGACAGGGGGACTAGCGGGAGGGCCAGATGAGACCCAGTACTTC

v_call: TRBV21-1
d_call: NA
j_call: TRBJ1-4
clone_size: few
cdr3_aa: CASSKSQFLGRAKRGEKLFF
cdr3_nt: TGTGCCAGCAGCAAATCTCAGTTTTTGGGCAGGGCAAAAAGGGGCGAAAAACTGTTTTTT

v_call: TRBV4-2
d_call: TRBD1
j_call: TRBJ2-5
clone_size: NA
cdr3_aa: CASGGGLTGGETQYF
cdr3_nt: TGTGCCAGCGGGGGAGGGTTGACAGGGGGCGAGACCCAGTACTTC

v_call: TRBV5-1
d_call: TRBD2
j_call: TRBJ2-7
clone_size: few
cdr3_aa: CASSLEPSGEISLCEQYF
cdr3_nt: TGCGCCAGCAGCTTGGAACCTAGCGGGGAGATAAGTCTCTGCGAGCAGTACTTC

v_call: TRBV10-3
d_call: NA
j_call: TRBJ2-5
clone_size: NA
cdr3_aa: CAIGVGGGQETQYF
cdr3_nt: TGTGCCATCGGGGTGGGAGGAGGCCAAGAGACCCAGTACTTC

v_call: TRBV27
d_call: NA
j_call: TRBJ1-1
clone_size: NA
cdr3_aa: CASSSLETVMNTEAFF
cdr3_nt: TGTGCCAGCAGTTCCCTTGAGACAGTGATGAACACTGAAGCTTTCTTT

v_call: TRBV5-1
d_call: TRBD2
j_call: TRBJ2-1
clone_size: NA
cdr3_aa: CASSVGAGVGEQFF
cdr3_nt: TGCGCCAGCAGTGTGGGAGCGGGAGTAGGCGAGCAGTTCTTC

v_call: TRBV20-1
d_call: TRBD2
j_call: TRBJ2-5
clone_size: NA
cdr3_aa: CSALRTSGRYEQYF
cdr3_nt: TGCAGTGCTCTCCGCACTAGCGGTCGGTATGAGCAGTACTTC

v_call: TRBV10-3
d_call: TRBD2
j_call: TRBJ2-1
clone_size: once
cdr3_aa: CAISKRGGGSYNEQFF
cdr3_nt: TGTGCCATCAGCAAGCGGGGTGGCGGCTCCTACAATGAGCAGTTCTTC

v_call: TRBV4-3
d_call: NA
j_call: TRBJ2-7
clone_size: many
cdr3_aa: CASSQDSGGTYEQYF
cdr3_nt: TGCGCCAGCAGCCAAGATAGTGGGGGTACCTACGAGCAGTACTTC